This T cell receptor beta chain was retrieved from a study of T cells in Graves' hyperthyroidism and ophthalmopathy. Germline CDR1 and CDR2: SGHTA and FQGTGA. CDR3 length: 11 amino acids. The V and J ends lost 8 bases and 6 bases respectively, with 8 bases between them. This clonotype appeared many times. Enrolled ophthalmopathy patients presented with a Clinical Activity Score of at least 3, a NOSPECS grade of at least 4, and disease duration under 3 months. Researchers amplified the TCR beta CDR3 regions from RNA transcripts. When the TCR CDR3 underwent first-round RT-PCR, the HTBI primer set was used. TCRdb reanalysed the multiplex PCR reads using MiXCR and keeps one entry per CDR3 protein. The data contain about 600,000 distinct CDR3 sequences, 14% of them singletons.

Sequencing input: blood. This rearrangement joins TRBV7-3 to TRBJ2-1; D is unclear. The source is a young woman with Graves' ophthalmopathy. The CDR3 loop reads CASSDSNEQFF. CDR3 DNA sequence: TGTGCCAGCTCAGACTCCAATGAGCAGTTCTTC. Full variable domain (outside the CDR3, taken from reference TRBV7-3 and TRBJ2-1): GAGVSQTPSNKVTEKGKYVELRCDPISGHTALYWYRQSLGQGPEFLIYFQGTGAADDSGLPNDRFFAVRPEGSVSTLKIQRTERGDSAVYLCASSDSNEQFFGPGTRLTVL.